The rows below give T cell receptor beta chains drawn from one sample of a study of T-cell memory formation after mild COVID-19. TCRdb re-analysed the 5' RACE reads in MiXCR, keeping a single row per CDR3 protein. The table lists hundreds of thousands of distinct CDR3 sequences, around a quarter of them singletons. Sequencing used PBMCs or a T cell subset sorted from them (not recorded which). All receptors derive from an adult woman who had mild COVID-19 (a few samples of this study predate the infection). Cell type and time point are not known. Both conserved end residues are part of each CDR3. A D gene is named only where the DNA matches it firmly. A row's size may be missing; if present it is once, few, many or a size class.

J gene: TRBJ2-1; clone size: -; D gene: -; V gene: TRBV9; CDR3 protein: CASSVAGTGYNEQFF; CDR3 DNA: TGTGCCAGCAGCGTAGCCGGGACCGGCTACAATGAGCAGTTCTTC
J gene: TRBJ1-4; clone size: few; D gene: -; V gene: TRBV20-1; CDR3 protein: CSATGNGRANEKLFF; CDR3 DNA: TGCAGTGCTACAGGGAATGGAAGGGCTAATGAAAAACTGTTTTTT
J gene: TRBJ2-3; clone size: -; D gene: -; V gene: TRBV2; CDR3 protein: CASRETGTDTQYF; CDR3 DNA: TGTGCCAGCAGAGAAACAGGGACAGATACGCAGTATTTT
J gene: TRBJ2-6; clone size: few; D gene: TRBD1; V gene: TRBV19; CDR3 protein: CASSSPGQGFYSGANVLTF; CDR3 DNA: TGTGCCAGTAGTTCCCCGGGACAGGGATTCTACTCTGGGGCCAACGTCCTGACTTTC
J gene: TRBJ2-1; clone size: -; D gene: -; V gene: TRBV29-1; CDR3 protein: CSVERGTYNEQFF; CDR3 DNA: TGCAGCGTTGAACGGGGAACATACAATGAGCAGTTCTTC
J gene: TRBJ2-7; clone size: -; D gene: -; V gene: TRBV20-1; CDR3 protein: CSARDWRSSSTNEQYF; CDR3 DNA: TGCAGTGCTAGAGATTGGCGCAGCTCCTCAACGAACGAGCAGTACTTC
J gene: TRBJ2-7; clone size: -; D gene: -; V gene: TRBV5-8; CDR3 protein: CASSPFSGLEQYF; CDR3 DNA: TGTGCCAGCAGCCCCTTTTCAGGGCTCGAGCAGTACTTC
J gene: TRBJ2-4; clone size: -; D gene: -; V gene: TRBV24-1; CDR3 protein: CATSEPGENIQYF; CDR3 DNA: TGTGCCACCAGTGAGCCAGGGGAAAACATTCAGTACTTC
J gene: TRBJ1-1; clone size: -; D gene: TRBD1; V gene: TRBV5-1; CDR3 protein: CASSPRLRGPWNTEAFF; CDR3 DNA: TGCGCCAGCAGCCCCCGGCTCAGGGGGCCGTGGAACACTGAAGCTTTCTTT
J gene: TRBJ2-1; clone size: -; D gene: TRBD2; V gene: TRBV27; CDR3 protein: CASSPTSGAEQFF; CDR3 DNA: TGTGCCAGCAGTCCAACCAGCGGGGCTGAGCAGTTCTTC
J gene: TRBJ2-4; clone size: few; D gene: -; V gene: TRBV11-2; CDR3 protein: CASSRPGDPGSIQYF; CDR3 DNA: TGTGCCAGCAGCCGCCCCGGGGACCCGGGTAGCATTCAGTACTTC
J gene: TRBJ2-2; clone size: -; D gene: -; V gene: TRBV15; CDR3 protein: CATSPTRAGELFF; CDR3 DNA: TGTGCCACCAGCCCTACTAGGGCCGGGGAGCTGTTTTTT
J gene: TRBJ2-5; clone size: -; D gene: TRBD2; V gene: TRBV27; CDR3 protein: CASKTSGRREETQYF; CDR3 DNA: TGTGCCAGCAAAACTAGCGGGAGAAGGGAAGAGACCCAGTACTTC
J gene: TRBJ1-3; clone size: -; D gene: -; V gene: TRBV9; CDR3 protein: CASSVGSASSGNTIYF; CDR3 DNA: TGTGCCAGCAGCGTAGGCAGTGCAAGCTCTGGAAACACCATATATTTT
J gene: TRBJ1-6; clone size: -; D gene: -; V gene: TRBV7-9; CDR3 protein: CASSLNVSPNSPLHF; CDR3 DNA: TGTGCCAGCAGCTTAAACGTCAGCCCCAATTCACCCCTCCACTTT
J gene: TRBJ2-3; clone size: -; D gene: -; V gene: TRBV7-3; CDR3 protein: CASSLTGLSTDTQYF; CDR3 DNA: TGTGCCAGCAGCTTAACTGGTCTTAGCACAGATACGCAGTATTTT
J gene: TRBJ2-1; clone size: -; D gene: -; V gene: TRBV3-1; CDR3 protein: CAAARALYNEQFF; CDR3 DNA: TGTGCCGCGGCCCGTGCTTTGTACAATGAGCAGTTCTTC
J gene: TRBJ2-5; clone size: -; D gene: TRBD2; V gene: TRBV12-3/TRBV12-4; CDR3 protein: CASSLSGRETQYF; CDR3 DNA: TGTGCCAGCAGTTTAAGCGGGAGGGAGACCCAGTACTTC
J gene: TRBJ1-4; clone size: -; D gene: -; V gene: TRBV11-2; CDR3 protein: CASSLVGRVREKLFF; CDR3 DNA: TGTGCCAGCAGCTTAGTCGGGAGGGTCCGGGAAAAACTGTTTTTT
J gene: TRBJ1-2; clone size: -; D gene: TRBD1; V gene: TRBV5-6; CDR3 protein: CASSRDRVYGYTF; CDR3 DNA: TGTGCCAGCAGCCGTGACAGGGTCTATGGCTACACCTTC
J gene: TRBJ2-1; clone size: -; D gene: -; V gene: TRBV7-9; CDR3 protein: CASSHPGRYNEQFF; CDR3 DNA: TGTGCCAGCAGCCACCCAGGACGTTACAATGAGCAGTTCTTC
J gene: TRBJ2-7; clone size: few; D gene: -; V gene: TRBV7-2; CDR3 protein: CASSLAGSRSYEQYF; CDR3 DNA: TGTGCCAGCAGCTTAGCGGGGTCTCGCTCCTACGAGCAGTACTTC
J gene: TRBJ2-1; clone size: -; D gene: -; V gene: TRBV10-3; CDR3 protein: CAISDRVTYNEQFF; CDR3 DNA: TGTGCCATCAGTGACAGGGTCACCTACAATGAGCAGTTCTTC
J gene: TRBJ2-7; clone size: few; D gene: TRBD2; V gene: TRBV12-3/TRBV12-4; CDR3 protein: CASSSGRTSGIEQYF; CDR3 DNA: TGTGCCAGCAGTTCCGGGAGGACTAGCGGGATCGAGCAGTACTTC
J gene: TRBJ2-1; clone size: -; D gene: TRBD1; V gene: TRBV5-1; CDR3 protein: CASSLGSTGVDEQFF; CDR3 DNA: TGCGCCAGCAGCTTGGGTTCGACAGGGGTCGATGAGCAGTTCTTC
J gene: TRBJ2-1; clone size: -; D gene: TRBD1; V gene: TRBV12-3/TRBV12-4; CDR3 protein: CASNLGQGLAVEQFF; CDR3 DNA: TGTGCCAGCAATTTGGGACAGGGGCTGGCGGTTGAGCAGTTCTTC
J gene: TRBJ2-2; clone size: -; D gene: -; V gene: TRBV30; CDR3 protein: CAWSSGPSLLGELFF; CDR3 DNA: TGTGCCTGGAGTAGCGGGCCGAGCCTCCTCGGGGAGCTGTTTTTT
J gene: TRBJ2-5; clone size: few; D gene: -; V gene: TRBV2; CDR3 protein: CASSEAGPWGETQYF; CDR3 DNA: TGTGCCAGCAGTGAAGCCGGACCCTGGGGGGAGACCCAGTACTTC
J gene: TRBJ2-5; clone size: many; D gene: TRBD2; V gene: TRBV5-1; CDR3 protein: CASSSGRGQETQYF; CDR3 DNA: TGCGCCAGCAGCTCAGGGAGGGGTCAAGAGACCCAGTACTTC
J gene: TRBJ1-1; clone size: once; D gene: TRBD1; V gene: TRBV6-2/TRBV6-3; CDR3 protein: CASSYSGQAGPLGSEAFF; CDR3 DNA: TGTGCCAGCAGTTACTCCGGACAGGCTGGCCCACTAGGGAGTGAAGCTTTCTTT
J gene: TRBJ2-7; clone size: -; D gene: TRBD2; V gene: TRBV7-2; CDR3 protein: CASSPVAGRSSYEQYF; CDR3 DNA: TGTGCCAGCAGCCCCGTAGCGGGACGGAGCTCCTACGAGCAGTACTTC
J gene: TRBJ2-2; clone size: few; D gene: -; V gene: TRBV7-9; CDR3 protein: CASSFGTPNTGELFF; CDR3 DNA: TGTGCCAGCAGCTTCGGGACCCCGAACACCGGGGAGCTGTTTTTT
J gene: TRBJ1-1; clone size: once; D gene: TRBD1; V gene: TRBV2; CDR3 protein: CASSVDPGQGTEAFF; CDR3 DNA: TGTGCCAGCAGTGTAGACCCGGGACAGGGGACTGAAGCTTTCTTT
J gene: TRBJ2-5; clone size: few; D gene: -; V gene: TRBV30; CDR3 protein: CAWSVWRLREETQYF; CDR3 DNA: TGTGCCTGGAGTGTATGGCGGCTAAGGGAAGAGACCCAGTACTTC
J gene: TRBJ1-5; clone size: few; D gene: -; V gene: TRBV5-1; CDR3 protein: CASSLSGAGQWPQHF; CDR3 DNA: TGCGCCAGCAGCTTAAGCGGGGCAGGCCAATGGCCCCAGCATTTT
J gene: TRBJ2-7; clone size: few; D gene: TRBD1; V gene: TRBV5-5; CDR3 protein: CASSFPDRGVHEQYF; CDR3 DNA: TGTGCCAGCAGCTTTCCCGACAGGGGGGTCCACGAGCAGTACTTC
J gene: TRBJ2-7; clone size: -; D gene: TRBD2; V gene: TRBV4-2; CDR3 protein: CASSQSWTSGNTYEQYF; CDR3 DNA: TGTGCCAGCAGCCAATCTTGGACTAGCGGCAATACCTACGAGCAGTACTTC
J gene: TRBJ1-5; clone size: -; D gene: -; V gene: TRBV6-1; CDR3 protein: CASSFPDVGSDQPQHF; CDR3 DNA: TGTGCCAGCAGTTTTCCCGATGTAGGGTCAGATCAGCCCCAGCATTTT
J gene: TRBJ1-2; clone size: -; D gene: -; V gene: TRBV29-1; CDR3 protein: CSVEDVAGSDTF; CDR3 DNA: TGCAGCGTTGAAGATGTGGCAGGGTCTGACACCTTC
J gene: TRBJ2-7; clone size: -; D gene: TRBD2; V gene: TRBV7-7; CDR3 protein: CASSAGLAGGERQYF; CDR3 DNA: TGTGCTAGCAGCGCGGGGCTAGCGGGGGGAGAGCGGCAGTACTTC
J gene: TRBJ1-6; clone size: -; D gene: -; V gene: TRBV6-5; CDR3 protein: CASSYSRVYPASPLHF; CDR3 DNA: TGTGCCAGCAGTTACTCCCGGGTCTACCCGGCCTCACCCCTCCACTTT
J gene: TRBJ2-5; clone size: few; D gene: TRBD1; V gene: TRBV30; CDR3 protein: CAWSLDRVGETQYF; CDR3 DNA: TGTGCCTGGAGTCTTGACAGGGTTGGGGAGACCCAGTACTTC
J gene: TRBJ1-3; clone size: -; D gene: -; V gene: TRBV2; CDR3 protein: CASSVGPKNTIYF; CDR3 DNA: TGTGCCAGCAGTGTGGGGCCCAAAAACACCATATATTTT
J gene: TRBJ1-4; clone size: -; D gene: -; V gene: TRBV4-2; CDR3 protein: CASSQERMPNEKLFF; CDR3 DNA: TGTGCCAGCAGCCAAGAGAGGATGCCTAATGAAAAACTGTTTTTT
J gene: TRBJ2-7; clone size: -; D gene: -; V gene: TRBV7-3; CDR3 protein: CASSLTPNSEQYF; CDR3 DNA: TGTGCCAGCAGCTTAACCCCGAACAGTGAGCAGTACTTC
J gene: TRBJ1-5; clone size: -; D gene: -; V gene: TRBV4-1; CDR3 protein: CASSQEPRGGQPQHF; CDR3 DNA: TGCGCCAGCAGCCAAGAGCCTAGGGGAGGTCAGCCCCAGCATTTT
J gene: TRBJ1-6; clone size: -; D gene: TRBD1; V gene: TRBV23-1; CDR3 protein: CASSPEDRGNSPLHF; CDR3 DNA: TGCGCCAGCAGCCCAGAAGACAGGGGAAATTCACCCCTCCACTTT
J gene: TRBJ2-1; clone size: few; D gene: TRBD2; V gene: TRBV20-1; CDR3 protein: CSARPGGVGEQFF; CDR3 DNA: TGCAGTGCTAGACCGGGAGGGGTTGGTGAGCAGTTCTTC
J gene: TRBJ1-1; clone size: -; D gene: -; V gene: TRBV28; CDR3 protein: CASSSGGSGLNTEAFF; CDR3 DNA: TGTGCCAGCAGCTCCGGGGGTTCAGGGCTGAACACTGAAGCTTTCTTT
J gene: TRBJ2-5; clone size: few; D gene: TRBD1; V gene: TRBV28; CDR3 protein: CASSLLLHRDRVLRTQYF; CDR3 DNA: TGTGCCAGCAGTTTGTTACTACACCGGGACAGGGTATTGCGGACCCAGTACTTC
J gene: TRBJ1-1; clone size: -; D gene: -; V gene: TRBV9; CDR3 protein: CASSPPLGGGIKFTEAFF; CDR3 DNA: TGTGCCAGCAGCCCTCCTCTCGGCGGGGGTATTAAGTTCACTGAAGCTTTCTTT
J gene: TRBJ2-3; clone size: -; D gene: -; V gene: TRBV2; CDR3 protein: CASSEALPGEDTQYF; CDR3 DNA: TGTGCCAGCAGTGAAGCGCTTCCTGGTGAAGATACGCAGTATTTT
J gene: TRBJ1-5; clone size: -; D gene: TRBD1; V gene: TRBV9; CDR3 protein: CASSEGTGGWQPQHF; CDR3 DNA: TGTGCCAGCAGCGAGGGGACAGGGGGTTGGCAGCCCCAGCATTTT